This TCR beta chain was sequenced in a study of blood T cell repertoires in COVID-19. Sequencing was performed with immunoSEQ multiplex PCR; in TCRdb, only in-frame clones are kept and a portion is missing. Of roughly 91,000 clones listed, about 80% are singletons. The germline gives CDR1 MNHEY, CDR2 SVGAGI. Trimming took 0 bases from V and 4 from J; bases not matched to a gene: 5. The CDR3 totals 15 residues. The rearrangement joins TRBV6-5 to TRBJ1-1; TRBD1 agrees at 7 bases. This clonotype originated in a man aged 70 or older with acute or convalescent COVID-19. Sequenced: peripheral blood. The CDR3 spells CASSYSNRGLTEAFF. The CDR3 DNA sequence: TGTGCCAGCAGTTACTCGAATAGGGGGCTCACTGAAGCTTTCTTT.